This T cell receptor beta chain derives from a study of cytomegalovirus exposure and HLA in healthy donors. In the PCR, 60 Vbeta and 13 Jbeta primers were used. Profiling relied on immunoSEQ multiplex PCR, and the TCRdb table lists in-frame clones only, not all of them. This table has some 190,000 clones, roughly four fifths appearing once. Deletions cut 6 bases from V and 3 bases from J, with 12 bases between. The CDR3 sequence is 13 residues long. Germline CDR1 reads SQVTM; CDR2 reads ANQGSEA. Study-wide results and limits: A missense variant in DCLRE1C was later tied to TCR beta V- and J-gene trimming.

Regarding this clone: As yet, its antigen is unknown.

The sequencing input was PBMCs. The rearrangement links TRBV29-1 to TRBJ2-1; perhaps TRBD1 as D (5 bases). The TCR sequence derives from a woman between 25 and 40 years old in good health and CMV-seropositive. As DNA, the CDR3 is TGCAGCGTAGGGGATTTCGGCTACAATGAGCAGTTCTTC. Amino acid sequence: CSVGDFGYNEQFF.